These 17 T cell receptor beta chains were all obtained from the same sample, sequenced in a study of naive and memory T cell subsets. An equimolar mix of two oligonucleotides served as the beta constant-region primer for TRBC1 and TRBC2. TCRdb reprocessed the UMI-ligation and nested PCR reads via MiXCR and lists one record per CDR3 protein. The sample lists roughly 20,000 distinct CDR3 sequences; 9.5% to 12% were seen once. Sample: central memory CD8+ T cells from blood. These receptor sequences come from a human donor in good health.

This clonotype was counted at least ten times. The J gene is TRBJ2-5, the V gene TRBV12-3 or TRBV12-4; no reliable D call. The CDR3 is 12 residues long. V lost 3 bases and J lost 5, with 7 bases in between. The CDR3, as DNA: TGTGCCAGCAGTTTTTCTTTTGAGACCCAGTACTTC. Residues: CASSFSFETQYF.

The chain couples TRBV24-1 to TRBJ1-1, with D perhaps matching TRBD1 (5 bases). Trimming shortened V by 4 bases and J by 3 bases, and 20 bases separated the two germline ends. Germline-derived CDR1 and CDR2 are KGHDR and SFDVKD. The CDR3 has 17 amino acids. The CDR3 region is CATSDSTGAVRDTEAFF. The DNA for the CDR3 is TGTGCCACCAGTGACTCCACCGGGGCTGTCAGGGACACTGAAGCTTTCTTT.

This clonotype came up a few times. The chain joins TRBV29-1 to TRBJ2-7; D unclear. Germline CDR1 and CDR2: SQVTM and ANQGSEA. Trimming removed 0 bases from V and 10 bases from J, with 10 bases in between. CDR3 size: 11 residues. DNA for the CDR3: TGCAGCGTTGAAGACCCTCCTACCCAGTACTTC. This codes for CSVEDPPTQYF.

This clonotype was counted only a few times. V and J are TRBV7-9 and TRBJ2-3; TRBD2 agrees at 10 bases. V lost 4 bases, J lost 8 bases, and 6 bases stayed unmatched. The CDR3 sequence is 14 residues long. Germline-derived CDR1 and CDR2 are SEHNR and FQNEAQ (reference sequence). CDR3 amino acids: CASSSGTSERTQYF. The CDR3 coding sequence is TGTGCCAGCAGCTCCGGGACTAGCGAGCGTACGCAGTATTTT.

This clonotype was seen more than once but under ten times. CDR3 sequence reads: CASSLAARGREQYF. The CDR3 DNA follows: TGCGCCAGCAGCTTGGCCGCCAGGGGGCGCGAGCAGTACTTC. The chain uses TRBV5-1 and TRBJ2-7; 8 bases match TRBD1. The CDR3 has 14 residues. Germline V gene data show CDR1 as SGHRS and CDR2 as YFSETQ. Unmatched junction bases numbered 5, after V lost 0 bases and J lost 6 bases.

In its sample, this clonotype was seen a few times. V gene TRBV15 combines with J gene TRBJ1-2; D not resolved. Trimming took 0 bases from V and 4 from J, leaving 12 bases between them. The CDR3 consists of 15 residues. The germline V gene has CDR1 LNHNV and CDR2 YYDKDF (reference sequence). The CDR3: CATSRDLASGYGYTF. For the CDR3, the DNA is TGTGCCACCAGCAGAGATCTAGCCTCGGGCTATGGCTACACCTTC.

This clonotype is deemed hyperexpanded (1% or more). The CDR3 reads CASSFRTGGSYEQYF. CDR3 DNA: TGTGCCAGCAGCTTTCGGACAGGGGGCTCCTACGAGCAGTACTTC. The chain links TRBV7-8 to TRBJ2-7; 10 bases agree with TRBD1. The CDR3 consists of 15 residues. V shed 3 bases and J 0 bases; nucleotides not matched to a gene: 2. Per germline, CDR1 SGHVS and CDR2 FQNEAQ.

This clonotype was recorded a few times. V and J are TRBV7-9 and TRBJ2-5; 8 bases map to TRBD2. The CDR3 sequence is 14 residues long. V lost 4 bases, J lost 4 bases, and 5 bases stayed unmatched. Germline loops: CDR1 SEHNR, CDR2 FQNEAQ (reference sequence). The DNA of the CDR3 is TGTGCCAGCAGCTCAGAGCGGGAGTTAGAGACCCAGTACTTC. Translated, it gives CASSSERELETQYF.

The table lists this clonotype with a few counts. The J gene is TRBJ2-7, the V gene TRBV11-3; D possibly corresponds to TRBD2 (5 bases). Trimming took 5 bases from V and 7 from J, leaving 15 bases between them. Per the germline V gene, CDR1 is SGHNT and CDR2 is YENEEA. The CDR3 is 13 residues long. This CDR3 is CASSLPLEEEQYF. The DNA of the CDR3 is TGTGCCAGCAGCCTACCCCTGGAGGAAGAGCAGTACTTC.

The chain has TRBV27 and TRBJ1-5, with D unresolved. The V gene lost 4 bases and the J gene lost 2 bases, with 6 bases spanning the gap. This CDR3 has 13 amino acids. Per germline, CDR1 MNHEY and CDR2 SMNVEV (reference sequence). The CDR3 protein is CASSYRGNQPQHF. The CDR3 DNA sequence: TGTGCCAGCAGTTACCGTGGCAATCAGCCCCAGCATTTT.

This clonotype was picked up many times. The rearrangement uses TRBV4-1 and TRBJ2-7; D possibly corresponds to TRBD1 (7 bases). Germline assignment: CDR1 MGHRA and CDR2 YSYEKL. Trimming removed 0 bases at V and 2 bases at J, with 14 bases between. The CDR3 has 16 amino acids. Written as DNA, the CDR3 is TGCGCCAGCAGCCAAGAGACAGGGACTGCGACCTACGAGCAGTACTTC. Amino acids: CASSQETGTATYEQYF.

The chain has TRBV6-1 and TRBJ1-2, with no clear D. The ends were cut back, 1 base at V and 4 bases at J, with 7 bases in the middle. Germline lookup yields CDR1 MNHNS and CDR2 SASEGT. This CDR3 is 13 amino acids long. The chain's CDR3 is CASSEGRTYGYTF. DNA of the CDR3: TGTGCCAGCAGTGAAGGGAGGACCTATGGCTACACCTTC.

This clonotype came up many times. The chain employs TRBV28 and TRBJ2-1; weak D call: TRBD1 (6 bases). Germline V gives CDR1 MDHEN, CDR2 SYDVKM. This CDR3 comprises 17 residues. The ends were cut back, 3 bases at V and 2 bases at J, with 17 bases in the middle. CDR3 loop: CASSLWAAGVAYNEQFF. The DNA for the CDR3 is TGTGCCAGCAGTTTGTGGGCGGCAGGGGTCGCCTACAATGAGCAGTTCTTC.

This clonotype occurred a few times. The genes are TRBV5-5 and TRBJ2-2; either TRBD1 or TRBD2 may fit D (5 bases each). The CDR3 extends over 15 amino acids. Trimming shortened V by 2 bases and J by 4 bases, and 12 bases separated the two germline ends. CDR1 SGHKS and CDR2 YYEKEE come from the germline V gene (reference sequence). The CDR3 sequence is CASSLRGAGTGELFF. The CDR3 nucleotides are TGTGCCAGCAGCTTAAGAGGGGCAGGCACCGGGGAGCTGTTTTTT. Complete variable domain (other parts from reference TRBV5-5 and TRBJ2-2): DAGVTQSPTHLIKTRGQQVTLRCSPISGHKSVSWYQQVLGQGPQFIFQYYEKEERGRGNFPDRFSARQFPNYSSELNVNALLLGDSALYLCASSLRGAGTGELFFGEGSRLTVL.

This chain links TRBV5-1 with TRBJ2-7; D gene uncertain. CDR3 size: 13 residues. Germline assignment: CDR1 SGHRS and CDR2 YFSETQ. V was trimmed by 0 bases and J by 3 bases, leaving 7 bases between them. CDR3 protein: CASSLVWGYEQYF. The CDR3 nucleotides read TGCGCCAGCAGCTTGGTATGGGGCTACGAGCAGTACTTC.

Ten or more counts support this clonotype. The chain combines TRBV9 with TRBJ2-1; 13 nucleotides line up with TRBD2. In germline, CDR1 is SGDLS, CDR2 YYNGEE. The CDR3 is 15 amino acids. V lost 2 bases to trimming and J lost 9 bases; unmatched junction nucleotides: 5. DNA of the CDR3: TGTGCCAGCAGCGTCGGGACTAGCGGGACAGCTGAGCAGTTCTTC. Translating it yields CASSVGTSGTAEQFF.

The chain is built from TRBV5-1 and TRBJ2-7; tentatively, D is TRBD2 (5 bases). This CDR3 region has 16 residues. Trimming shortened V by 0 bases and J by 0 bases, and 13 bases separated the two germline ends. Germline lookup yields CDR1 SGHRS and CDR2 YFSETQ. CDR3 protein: CASSLEWAGRSYEQYF. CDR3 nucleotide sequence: TGCGCCAGCAGCTTGGAGTGGGCGGGCCGCTCCTACGAGCAGTACTTC.